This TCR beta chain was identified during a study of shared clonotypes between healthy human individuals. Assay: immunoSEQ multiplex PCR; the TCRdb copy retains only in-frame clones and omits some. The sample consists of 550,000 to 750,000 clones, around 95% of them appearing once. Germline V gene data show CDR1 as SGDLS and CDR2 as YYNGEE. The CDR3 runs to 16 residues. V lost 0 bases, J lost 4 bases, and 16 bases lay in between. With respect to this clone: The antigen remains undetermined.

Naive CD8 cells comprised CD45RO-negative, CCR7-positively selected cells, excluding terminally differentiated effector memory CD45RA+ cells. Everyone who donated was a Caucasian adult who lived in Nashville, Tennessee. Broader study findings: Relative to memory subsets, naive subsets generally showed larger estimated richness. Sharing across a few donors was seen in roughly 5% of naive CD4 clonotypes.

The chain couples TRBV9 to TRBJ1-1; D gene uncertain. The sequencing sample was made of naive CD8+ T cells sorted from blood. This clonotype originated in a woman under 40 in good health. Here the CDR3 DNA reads TGTGCCAGCAGCGTAGCTACCGAGAGACGGGGCACTGAAGCTTTCTTT. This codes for CASSVATERRGTEAFF. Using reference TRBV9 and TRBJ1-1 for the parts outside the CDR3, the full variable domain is DSGVTQTPKHLITATGQRVTLRCSPRSGDLSVYWYQQSLDQGLQFLIQYYNGEERAKGNILERFSAQQFPDLHSELNLSSLELGDSALYFCASSVATERRGTEAFFGQGTRLTVV.